This T cell receptor beta chain was recovered during a study of T cell responses to AZD1222 COVID-19 vaccine. Study information: Pooled in the analysis were second doses at about 4 or about 12 weeks.

Study conclusions and caveats: The donors showed a predominance of white British ancestry and of females, with possible underestimation of clonal diversity. Spike-specific TCR breadth and depth were elevated following two AZD1222 doses. CD4 TCRs associated with vaccination spanned spike, dominating at 160-218 and 743-854.

TCRdb's table, derived via immunoSEQ multiplex PCR, lists solely in-frame clones and lacks some. The table includes approximately 160,000 clones, approximately 90% detected once. Concerning this clone: Its target is unknown.

The germline CDR1 and CDR2 sequences are SGHDN and FVKESK. This CDR3 is 13 amino acids long. V shed 4 bases and J shed 5 bases, with 11 bases lying between them. The chain combines TRBV14 with TRBJ1-1; D call uncertain. The material was peripheral blood, obtained on day 0 of AZD1222 vaccination. The receptor was derived from an adult in good health. The CDR3 DNA sequence: TGTGCCAGCAGCCTCCGGCCAGTTACTGAAGCTTTCTTT. It is translated as CASSLRPVTEAFF.